The 21 T cell receptor beta chains below were found in one sample sequenced in a study of CD8 T cells in Susac syndrome. Reverse transcription of about 0.5 to 1 ug RNA used random hexamers. TCRdb itself ran the immunoSEQ multiplex PCR reads through MiXCR, one entry per CDR3 protein. The sample has 160,000 or so distinct CDR3 sequences; approximately 95% are singletons. The source material was CD4+ T cells from PBMCs. The receptors stem from a human donor with multiple sclerosis.

The rearrangement uses TRBV20-1 and TRBJ1-1; tentatively, D is TRBD1 (5 bases). Germline V gives CDR1 DFQATT, CDR2 SNEGSKA (reference sequence). Trimming stripped 3 bases from V and 5 bases from J, with 7 bases between. This CDR3 has 11 residues. In DNA, the CDR3 is TGCAGTGCTAGGGGGCTGACTGAAGCTTTCTTT. It codes for CSARGLTEAFF.

V gene TRBV11-2 combines with J gene TRBJ2-5; 7 nucleotides align to TRBD2. Trimming at V came to 6 bases and at J to 4 bases, leaving 8 bases not matched to a gene. Germline CDR1 and CDR2: SGHAT and FQNNGV. This CDR3 is 14 amino acids long. As DNA, the CDR3 is TGTGCCAGCAGATCCGACCGCGGGGGAGAGACCCAGTACTTC. Protein: CASRSDRGGETQYF.

The rearrangement joins TRBV5-1 to TRBJ1-1; tentatively, D is TRBD1 (6 bases). Between the trimmed V and J ends, which lost 6 bases and 4 bases, there was a span of 16 bases. From germline, CDR1 is SGHRS and CDR2 YFSETQ. The CDR3 is made up of 14 amino acids. The CDR3: CASMGGATSTEAFF. In DNA, the CDR3 is TGCGCCAGCATGGGGGGGGCCACTAGCACTGAAGCTTTCTTT. The full variable domain, with the rest looked up from reference TRBV5-1 and TRBJ1-1, is KAGVTQTPRYLIKTRGQQVTLSCSPISGHRSVSWYQQTPGQGLQFLFEYFSETQRNKGNFPGRFSGRQFSNSRSEMNVSTLELGDSALYLCASMGGATSTEAFFGQGTRLTVV.

This clonotype was found once. The rearrangement links TRBV13 to TRBJ2-6; unclear D gene. The CDR3 covers 18 residues. The ends were cut back, 2 bases at V and 0 bases at J, with 14 bases in the middle. Germline V CDR1 and CDR2: PRHDT, FYEKMQ (reference sequence). CDR3 in amino acids: CASSLRTARSSGANVLTF. Written as DNA, the CDR3 is TGTGCCAGCAGCTTAAGGACCGCTCGGAGCTCTGGGGCCAACGTCCTGACTTTC. Based on the CDR3 plus reference TRBV13 and TRBJ2-6, the full variable domain is AAGVIQSPRHLIKEKRETATLKCYPIPRHDTVYWYQQGPGQDPQFLISFYEKMQSDKGSIPDRFSAQQFSDYHSELNMSSLELGDSALYFCASSLRTARSSGANVLTFGAGSRLTVL.

The chain combines TRBV6-1 with TRBJ1-4; a weak D match, TRBD1 (6 bases). The CDR3 consists of 14 residues. Germline assignment: CDR1 MNHNS and CDR2 SASEGT. The germline V and J ends were trimmed by 4 bases and 8 bases, with 14 bases remaining between them. As DNA, the CDR3 is TGTGCCAGCAGTGTTTGGGGGCGCGAGGAAAAACTGTTTTTT. This encodes CASSVWGREEKLFF.

This clonotype was seen just once. This sequence joins TRBV29-1 and TRBJ1-1; D possibly corresponds to TRBD1 (6 bases). Germline CDR1 is SQVTM and CDR2 is ANQGSEA. Deletions cut 6 bases from V and 4 bases from J, with 24 bases between. This CDR3 contains 16 residues. CDR3 nucleotide sequence: TGCAGCGTCATCAGAAGGGGGGGGGAGGAAAGCACTGAAGCTTTCTTT. Protein sequence: CSVIRRGGEESTEAFF.

The rearrangement joins TRBV9 to TRBJ2-7; 8 nucleotides line up with TRBD2. J gave up 5 bases and V 2 bases, and 6 bases lay outside the gene matches. Germline V lookup: CDR1 SGDLS, CDR2 YYNGEE. The CDR3 is 14 amino acids. DNA of the CDR3: TGTGCCAGCAGCGTCAGGAGAGCGGGGGACGAGCAGTACTTC. It encodes CASSVRRAGDEQYF.

V is TRBV7-3 and J is TRBJ2-1; TRBD2 is a possible D gene (6 bases). Per the germline V gene, CDR1 is SGHTA and CDR2 is FQGTGA. CDR3 length: 14 amino acids. Trimming stripped 4 bases from V and 6 bases from J, with 13 bases between. This CDR3 is CASSSPGLSNEQFF. CDR3 nucleotide sequence: TGTGCCAGCAGCTCCCCAGGACTATCCAATGAGCAGTTCTTC.

V gene TRBV5-6 combines with J gene TRBJ2-1; D remains unclear. This CDR3 contains 14 residues. Germline V gene sequence: CDR1 SGHDT, CDR2 YYEEEE. V was cut by 1 base and J by 5 bases, with 10 bases left in between. The CDR3 region is CASSLMGSNNEQFF. The CDR3 DNA follows: TGTGCCAGCAGCTTGATGGGCAGTAACAATGAGCAGTTCTTC.

This sequence joins TRBV4-1 and TRBJ2-7; D may be TRBD1 or TRBD2 (5 bases each). The V gene lost 3 bases and the J gene lost 7 bases, with 13 bases spanning the gap. The CDR3 contains 13 residues. Germline V CDR1 and CDR2: MGHRA, YSYEKL. The chain's CDR3 is CASSQRSGREQYF. CDR3 bases: TGCGCCAGCAGCCAGAGATCAGGGAGAGAGCAGTACTTC.

The genes are TRBV12-3 or TRBV12-4 and TRBJ1-5, with TRBD1 matching over 7 bases. CDR3 length equals 13 residues. Unmatched junction bases numbered 5, after V lost 5 bases and J lost 7 bases. CDR3 region: CASSPGGGQPQHF. The CDR3 bases are TGTGCCAGCAGTCCAGGGGGGGGCCAGCCCCAGCATTTT.

The chain is built from TRBV10-3 and TRBJ2-1, with D perhaps being TRBD1 or TRBD2 (5 bases each). CDR1 and CDR2 (germline): ENHRY, SYGVKD. V lost 3 bases and J 8 bases, leaving 17 bases between the germline ends. This CDR3 is built from 15 residues. The CDR3 reads CAISEPRVVGDEQFF. Here the CDR3 DNA reads TGTGCCATCAGTGAACCACGGGTGGTGGGGGATGAGCAGTTCTTC.

The chain combines TRBV3-1 with TRBJ1-2; 8 bases are a match to TRBD1. Germline V gene data show CDR1 as LGHDT and CDR2 as YNNKEL (reference sequence). The CDR3 sequence is 13 residues long. The J segment lost 8 bases and the V segment lost 4 bases, leaving 6 bases of the junction unmatched. Here the CDR3 DNA reads TGTGCCAGCAGCCTCAAACAGGGGGGCGGCTACACCTTC. This sequence encodes CASSLKQGGGYTF. The full variable domain, rest sourced from reference TRBV3-1 and TRBJ1-2, is DTAVSQTPKYLVTQMGNDKSIKCEQNLGHDTMYWYKQDSKKFLKIMFSYNNKELIINETVPNRFSPKSPDKAHLNLHINSLELGDSAVYFCASSLKQGGGYTFGSGTRLTVV.

The J gene is TRBJ1-1, the V gene TRBV2; the match to TRBD1 covers 7 bases. CDR3 length equals 12 residues. Per the germline V gene, CDR1 is SNHLY and CDR2 is FYNNEI. The J segment lost 12 bases and the V segment lost 7 bases, leaving 11 bases of the junction unmatched. The CDR3 loop reads CASKGDSPSTFF. The DNA of the CDR3 is TGTGCCAGCAAAGGGGACAGCCCTTCTACTTTCTTT.

A few counts support this clonotype. The chain has TRBV5-4 and TRBJ2-7; tentatively, D is TRBD2 (6 bases). This CDR3 region has 14 residues. Per the germline V gene, CDR1 is SGHNT and CDR2 is YYREEE (reference sequence). Trimming pared 4 bases from V and 0 bases from J, leaving 11 bases between. The CDR3 DNA is TGTGCCAGCAGCCCAGCGGGCCGCTCCTACGAGCAGTACTTC. Translated, it gives CASSPAGRSYEQYF.

V gene TRBV6-5 combines with J gene TRBJ2-2; 7 bases are shared with TRBD2. This CDR3 is 16 amino acids long. CDR1 and CDR2 from the germline V gene are MNHEY and SVGAGI. Unmatched junction bases numbered 3, after V lost 2 bases and J lost 0 bases. CDR3 nucleotide sequence: TGTGCCAGCAGTTACATGGCGGGGGCGAACACCGGGGAGCTGTTTTTT. Translated, it gives CASSYMAGANTGELFF.

The chain has TRBV6-5 and TRBJ1-2, with D possibly matching TRBD1 (6 bases). V was trimmed by 4 bases and J by 7 bases, leaving 13 bases between them. The CDR3 sequence is 13 residues long. Germline V gene data show CDR1 as MNHEY and CDR2 as SVGAGI. The CDR3 DNA is TGTGCCAGCAGTTCCATGACAGGCAGTGGCTACACCTTC. Its protein is CASSSMTGSGYTF.

The gene calls are TRBV28 and TRBJ1-4; no clear D gene. The CDR3 is 12 amino acids. CDR1 is MDHEN and CDR2 is SYDVKM in the germline V gene. Trimming pared 4 bases from V and 15 bases from J, leaving 15 bases between. CDR3 protein: CASSSGGKSMFF. The CDR3 DNA reads as TGTGCCAGCAGTTCGGGAGGGAAGTCAATGTTTTTT.

The chain couples TRBV12-3 or TRBV12-4 to TRBJ1-1; 7 bases match TRBD1. J was trimmed by 2 bases and V by 5 bases; bases with no gene match: 11. CDR3 length: 16 residues. In DNA form, the CDR3 reads TGTGCCAGCAGTCGCTCCTTGGGACAGACCAACACTGAAGCTTTCTTT. It encodes CASSRSLGQTNTEAFF.

This chain links TRBV6-5 with TRBJ2-1, with 11 bases matching TRBD2. With 2 bases clipped from V and 0 bases from J, the junction kept 9 bases outside the gene matches. Germline CDR1 and CDR2: MNHEY and SVGAGI. The CDR3 is 19 amino acids. The CDR3 sequence is CASSYGGLAGWSSYNEQFF. The CDR3 DNA reads as TGTGCCAGCAGTTACGGAGGACTAGCGGGTTGGAGCTCCTACAATGAGCAGTTCTTC.

J is TRBJ2-7 and V is TRBV6-2 or TRBV6-3, with TRBD1 identical over 8 bases. This CDR3 has 16 residues. In germline, CDR1 is MNHEY, CDR2 SVGEGT. J was trimmed by 2 bases and V by 2 bases; bases with no gene match: 8. The CDR3 spells CASSYDRGALPYEQYF. CDR3 nucleotides: TGTGCCAGCAGTTACGACAGGGGAGCTCTACCCTACGAGCAGTACTTC.